The clone carrying this T cell receptor beta chain has a count of ten or more. This entry comes from a study of T cells in Graves' hyperthyroidism and ophthalmopathy. Whole-study context: At the time of initial diagnosis and before any treatment, peripheral blood was collected.

Authors of the study amplified TCR beta CDR3 regions from RNA transcripts. The primer set for the first-round RT-PCR of the TCR CDR3 was HTBI. TCRdb re-analysed the multiplex PCR reads in MiXCR, keeping a single row per CDR3 protein. The table includes 600,000 to 750,000 distinct CDR3 sequences, 17% detected once. The CDR3 extends over 14 amino acids. After removal of 1 base from V and 4 bases from J, the junction contained 1 base not matched to a gene. Specimen: blood. The chain couples TRBV12-3 or TRBV12-4 to TRBJ2-3; 8 nucleotides agree with TRBD2. This receptor was taken from a middle-aged man with Graves' hyperthyroidism. The CDR3 is CASSLEAGADTQYF. In nucleotides, the CDR3 is TGTGCCAGCAGTTTAGAAGCGGGAGCAGATACGCAGTATTTT.